These T cell receptor beta chains were read from a single sample in a study of T cells in Graves' hyperthyroidism and ophthalmopathy. In TCRdb, the multiplex PCR reads were re-called with MiXCR into one record per CDR3 protein. The table has 700,000 to 850,000 distinct CDR3 sequences, roughly a third seen once. Sequencing was done on a sample of blood. The receptors originated from a woman aged 40 to 50 with Graves' hyperthyroidism. The CDR3 runs from the conserved cysteine through the conserved F or W. The order of the fields is CDR3 length, D gene, V gene, clone size, J gene, CDR3 protein, CDR3 DNA. D genes are given only for firm matches. Some rows mark clone size as missing; the rest say once, few, many or name a class of expanded clone.

13	TRBD2	TRBV29-1	NA	TRBJ2-7	CSGGTSATYEQYF	TGCAGCGGTGGGACTAGCGCGACCTACGAGCAGTACTTC
15	TRBD2	TRBV20-1	NA	TRBJ2-7	CSARKAGGPYYEQYF	TGCAGTGCTAGAAAAGCGGGAGGGCCTTACTACGAGCAGTACTTC
18	NA	TRBV7-2	many	TRBJ1-2	CASSFRPDRSRWSYGYTF	TGTGCCAGCAGCTTCCGGCCCGACAGGAGCCGTTGGAGCTATGGCTACACCTTC
15	TRBD1	TRBV4-3	few	TRBJ1-2	CASSQGWTGFNGYTF	TGCGCCAGCAGCCAGGGATGGACAGGGTTCAATGGCTACACCTTC
14	TRBD2	TRBV9	many	TRBJ2-5	CASSVGTSQETQYF	TGTGCCAGCAGCGTAGGGACTAGCCAAGAGACCCAGTACTTC
14	NA	TRBV12-3/TRBV12-4	once	TRBJ1-5	CASRGAYGNQPQHF	TGTGCCAGCAGGGGGGCGTATGGCAATCAGCCCCAGCATTTT
13	NA	TRBV14	many	TRBJ1-1	CASSPRRGVEAFF	TGTGCCAGCAGCCCCCGGCGAGGGGTTGAAGCTTTCTTT
17	TRBD1	TRBV10-3	many	TRBJ2-6	CAISAAGGLSGANVLTF	TGTGCCATCAGTGCGGCAGGGGGCCTCTCTGGGGCCAACGTCCTGACTTTC
15	NA	TRBV5-5	few	TRBJ2-7	CASNRRGGLLIEQYF	TGTGCCAGCAACCGGCGAGGGGGGCTGTTGATCGAGCAGTACTTC
15	NA	TRBV5-1	NA	TRBJ2-2	CASSVARAVTGELFF	TGCGCCAGCAGCGTTGCGCGCGCCGTCACCGGGGAGCTGTTTTTT
16	TRBD2	TRBV20-1	few	TRBJ2-5	CSARAWKAGAGETQYF	TGCAGTGCTAGAGCTTGGAAAGCGGGGGCCGGGGAGACCCAGTACTTC
14	NA	TRBV19	NA	TRBJ1-2	CASSFYGIGYGYTF	TGTGCCAGTAGCTTCTACGGTATCGGCTATGGCTACACCTTC
13	NA	TRBV7-9	NA	TRBJ1-5	CASSPNWDQPQHF	TGTGCCAGCAGCCCGAATTGGGATCAGCCCCAGCATTTT
15	TRBD2	TRBV29-1	many	TRBJ2-7	CSVVTGTSGRSEQYF	TGCAGCGTCGTTACCGGGACTAGCGGGAGGAGCGAGCAGTACTTC
14	TRBD1	TRBV10-3	many	TRBJ2-7	CAISPGQGAGEQYF	TGTGCCATCAGCCCGGGACAGGGGGCCGGAGAGCAGTACTTC
16	NA	TRBV4-3	NA	TRBJ1-2	CASSQVRGQGGFGYTF	TGCGCCAGCAGCCAAGTGCGGGGGCAGGGAGGGTTTGGCTACACCTTC
14	NA	TRBV29-1	NA	TRBJ2-5	CSVVEQGGTETQYF	TGCAGCGTTGTCGAACAGGGAGGGACGGAGACCCAGTACTTC
14	NA	TRBV10-1	NA	TRBJ1-2	CASSEGTTSHGYTF	TGCGCCAGCAGTGAGGGGACTACGAGCCATGGCTACACCTTC
13	NA	TRBV7-2	NA	TRBJ2-3	CASSALGPDTQYF	TGTGCCAGCAGCGCATTGGGGCCAGATACGCAGTATTTT
14	NA	TRBV10-3	NA	TRBJ2-2	CATTWGKNTGELFF	TGTGCCACCACCTGGGGGAAGAACACCGGGGAGCTGTTTTTT
12	NA	TRBV29-1	NA	TRBJ1-1	CSVATANTEAFF	TGCAGCGTCGCGACAGCGAACACTGAAGCTTTCTTT
13	TRBD1	TRBV6-1	few	TRBJ1-2	CASRLVTGDGYTF	TGTGCCAGCAGACTGGTGACAGGGGATGGCTACACCTTC
13	NA	TRBV2	many	TRBJ2-7	CASRTYPAYEQYF	TGTGCCAGCAGGACCTATCCCGCCTACGAGCAGTACTTC
18	NA	TRBV7-2	NA	TRBJ2-5	CASSTTNSEWVLRETQYF	TGTGCCAGCAGTACTACTAACTCCGAGTGGGTTTTGAGAGAGACCCAGTACTTC
16	NA	TRBV9	once	TRBJ2-7	CASSASSGGEYYEQYF	TGTGCCAGCAGCGCCTCGTCAGGGGGGGAATACTACGAGCAGTACTTC
14	NA	TRBV7-2	NA	TRBJ1-5	CASSSPGLGQPQHF	TGTGCCAGCAGTTCCCCGGGGCTAGGACAGCCCCAGCATTTT